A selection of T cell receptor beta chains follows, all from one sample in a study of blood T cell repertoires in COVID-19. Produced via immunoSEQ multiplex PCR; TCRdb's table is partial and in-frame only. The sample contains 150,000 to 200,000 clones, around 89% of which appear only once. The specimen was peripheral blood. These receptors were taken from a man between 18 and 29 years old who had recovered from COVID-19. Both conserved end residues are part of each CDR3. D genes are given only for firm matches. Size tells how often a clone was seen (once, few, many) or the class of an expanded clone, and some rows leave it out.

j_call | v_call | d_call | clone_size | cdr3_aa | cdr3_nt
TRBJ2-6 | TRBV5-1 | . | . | CASSFEGANVLTF | TGCGCCAGCAGCTTCGAGGGGGCCAACGTCCTGACTTTC
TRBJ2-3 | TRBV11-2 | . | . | CASSQATPEQYF | TGTGCCAGCAGCCAAGCGACTCCTGAGCAGTATTTT
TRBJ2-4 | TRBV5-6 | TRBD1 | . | CASSLPDRGTLIPQYF | TGTGCCAGCAGCTTGCCCGACAGGGGGACCCTCATTCCCCAGTACTTC
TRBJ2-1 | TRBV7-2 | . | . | CASSNGGSNEQFF | TGTGCCAGCAGCAACGGGGGTTCCAATGAGCAGTTCTTC
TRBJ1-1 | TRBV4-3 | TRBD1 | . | CASSHPGTGGTEAFF | TGCGCCAGCAGCCATCCCGGGACAGGGGGAACTGAAGCTTTCTTT
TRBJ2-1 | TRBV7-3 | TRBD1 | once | CASSPVPGGSYNEQFF | TGTGCCAGCAGCCCGGTCCCAGGGGGCTCCTACAATGAGCAGTTCTTC
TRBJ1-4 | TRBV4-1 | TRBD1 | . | CASRPNRQGTGYEKLFF | TGCGCCAGCAGACCCAACCGACAGGGTACAGGGTATGAAAAACTGTTTTTT
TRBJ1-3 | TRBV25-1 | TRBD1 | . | CASSESPPGQGNTIYF | TGTGCCAGCAGTGAATCACCCCCGGGACAGGGAAACACCATATATTTT
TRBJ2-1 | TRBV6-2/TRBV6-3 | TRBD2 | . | CASSYSEREDNEQFF | TGTGCCAGCAGTTACTCTGAGCGGGAGGACAATGAGCAGTTCTTC
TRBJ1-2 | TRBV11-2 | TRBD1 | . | CASSSNTGTGLVGYTF | TGTGCCAGCAGCTCGAATACCGGGACAGGGTTAGTTGGCTACACCTTC
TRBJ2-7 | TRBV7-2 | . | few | CASSQGTLSYEQYF | TGTGCCAGCAGCCAGGGGACACTCTCCTACGAGCAGTACTTC
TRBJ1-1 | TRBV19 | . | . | CASSNSWRSTTEAFF | TGTGCCAGTAGTAACAGTTGGCGTAGTACAACTGAAGCTTTCTTT
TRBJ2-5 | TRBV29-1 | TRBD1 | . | CSVHRGLGTQYF | TGCAGCGTCCACAGGGGGCTTGGGACCCAGTACTTC
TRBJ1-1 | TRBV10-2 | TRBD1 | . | CASNRGITEAFF | TGCGCCAGCAACAGGGGGATCACTGAAGCTTTCTTT
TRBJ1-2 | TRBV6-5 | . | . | CASSYAREGYGYTF | TGTGCCAGCAGTTACGCCAGGGAGGGTTATGGCTACACCTTC